Listed below are T cell receptor beta chains from one sample, sequenced in a study of T cell clones after liver transplantation. Sequenced by immunoSEQ multiplex PCR; TCRdb stores in-frame clones only, minus some. The profile shows about 75,000 clones, around four fifths of them singletons. This specimen was CD4+ T cells from blood, taken about 50 months after liver transplant. The receptors stem from a human patient who received a liver transplant. Some T cells may arise from the graft donor. Each CDR3 is given with its conserved first and last residue. The D gene is left open where the match is weak. Size is stated for part of the rows, as once, few or many counts, or as a class when the clone is expanded.

clone size: -
J gene: TRBJ2-2
D gene: TRBD2
V gene: TRBV18
CDR3 protein: CASSFTASGNTGELFF
CDR3 DNA: TGTGCCAGCTCCTTCACGGCTAGCGGGAACACCGGGGAGCTGTTTTTT

clone size: -
J gene: TRBJ2-3
D gene: TRBD2
V gene: TRBV4-2
CDR3 protein: CASSPDPPRGSGRSDTQYF
CDR3 DNA: TGTGCCAGCAGCCCAGACCCCCCCCGTGGTAGCGGGAGATCAGATACGCAGTATTTT

clone size: -
J gene: TRBJ2-7
D gene: TRBD1
V gene: TRBV5-1
CDR3 protein: CASSPGQGGYEQYF
CDR3 DNA: TGCGCCAGCAGCCCGGGACAGGGGGGATACGAGCAGTACTTC

clone size: -
J gene: TRBJ2-7
D gene: -
V gene: TRBV6-5
CDR3 protein: CASSDRGRPYEQYF
CDR3 DNA: TGTGCCAGCAGTGACAGAGGGCGGCCCTACGAGCAGTACTTC

clone size: few
J gene: TRBJ1-2
D gene: -
V gene: TRBV5-4
CDR3 protein: CASSLAYVRGGYTF
CDR3 DNA: TGTGCCAGCAGCTTGGCCTACGTTAGGGGAGGCTACACCTTC

clone size: -
J gene: TRBJ1-6
D gene: -
V gene: TRBV6-5
CDR3 protein: CASSWETGFNSPLHF
CDR3 DNA: TGTGCCAGCAGTTGGGAGACAGGTTTTAATTCACCCCTCCACTTT

clone size: -
J gene: TRBJ2-5
D gene: -
V gene: TRBV18
CDR3 protein: CASSRAREETQYF
CDR3 DNA: TGTGCCAGCTCCAGGGCCAGGGAAGAGACCCAGTACTTC

clone size: few
J gene: TRBJ1-1
D gene: -
V gene: TRBV4-1
CDR3 protein: CASSQARKGPEAFF
CDR3 DNA: TGCGCCAGCAGCCAAGCGAGGAAAGGGCCTGAAGCTTTCTTT

clone size: -
J gene: TRBJ2-1
D gene: -
V gene: TRBV7-3
CDR3 protein: CASSPRAIARVNEQFF
CDR3 DNA: TGTGCCAGCAGCCCGCGCGCCATAGCGAGAGTAAATGAGCAGTTCTTC

clone size: -
J gene: TRBJ2-7
D gene: -
V gene: TRBV9
CDR3 protein: CASSVTGSAEQYF
CDR3 DNA: TGTGCCAGCAGCGTTACCGGTTCGGCCGAGCAGTACTTC

clone size: -
J gene: TRBJ1-5
D gene: -
V gene: TRBV5-1
CDR3 protein: CASSLGPARGQPQHF
CDR3 DNA: TGCGCCAGCAGCTTGGGCCCGGCCCGCGGACAGCCCCAGCATTTT

clone size: -
J gene: TRBJ2-3
D gene: TRBD2
V gene: TRBV4-1
CDR3 protein: CASSRSGGGDTQYF
CDR3 DNA: TGCGCCAGCAGTCGTAGCGGGGGAGGGGATACGCAGTATTTT

clone size: -
J gene: TRBJ1-1
D gene: TRBD1
V gene: TRBV7-9
CDR3 protein: CASSLVRDSTEAFF
CDR3 DNA: TGTGCCAGCAGCTTAGTTCGGGACAGCACTGAAGCTTTCTTT

clone size: -
J gene: TRBJ1-1
D gene: -
V gene: TRBV5-4
CDR3 protein: CASSSGGFTEAFF
CDR3 DNA: TGTGCCAGCAGCTCCGGAGGGTTCACTGAAGCTTTCTTT

clone size: -
J gene: TRBJ2-1
D gene: -
V gene: TRBV10-2
CDR3 protein: CASSDAGHDYKSSYNEQFF
CDR3 DNA: TGCGCCAGCAGTGACGCCGGCCACGACTATAAAAGCTCCTACAATGAGCAGTTCTTC

clone size: few
J gene: TRBJ1-2
D gene: TRBD1
V gene: TRBV27
CDR3 protein: CASSSPRQGNYGYTF
CDR3 DNA: TGTGCCAGCAGTTCTCCCCGACAGGGTAACTATGGCTACACCTTC

clone size: few
J gene: TRBJ1-2
D gene: -
V gene: TRBV5-6
CDR3 protein: CASSLENNGYTF
CDR3 DNA: TGTGCCAGCAGCTTGGAGAACAATGGCTACACCTTC

clone size: -
J gene: TRBJ1-2
D gene: TRBD1
V gene: TRBV25-1
CDR3 protein: CASSDLGAGGVDGYTF
CDR3 DNA: TGTGCCAGCAGTGATCTAGGGGCAGGGGGGGTAGATGGCTACACCTTC

clone size: -
J gene: TRBJ1-5
D gene: -
V gene: TRBV6-1
CDR3 protein: CASREGDQPQHF
CDR3 DNA: TGTGCCAGCAGGGAAGGAGATCAGCCCCAGCATTTT

clone size: -
J gene: TRBJ2-7
D gene: TRBD2
V gene: TRBV7-2
CDR3 protein: CASSFGLAVTYEQYF
CDR3 DNA: TGTGCCAGCAGCTTTGGCCTAGCGGTAACCTACGAGCAGTACTTC

clone size: -
J gene: TRBJ1-2
D gene: TRBD1
V gene: TRBV18
CDR3 protein: CASSPTGQGHNYGYTF
CDR3 DNA: TGTGCCAGCTCACCCACCGGACAGGGGCATAACTATGGCTACACCTTC

clone size: -
J gene: TRBJ1-4
D gene: -
V gene: TRBV5-1
CDR3 protein: CASSLDRAGNEKLFF
CDR3 DNA: TGCGCCAGCAGCTTGGACAGGGCAGGGAACGAAAAACTGTTTTTT

clone size: -
J gene: TRBJ2-1
D gene: -
V gene: TRBV11-2
CDR3 protein: CASSLLQGGFDEQFF
CDR3 DNA: TGTGCCAGCAGCTTACTTCAGGGGGGGTTCGATGAGCAGTTCTTC

clone size: -
J gene: TRBJ1-5
D gene: -
V gene: TRBV5-5
CDR3 protein: CASSSGMSSSRGQPQHF
CDR3 DNA: TGTGCCAGCAGCTCAGGGATGAGTTCTTCTAGGGGTCAGCCCCAGCATTTT

clone size: once
J gene: TRBJ2-1
D gene: -
V gene: TRBV2
CDR3 protein: CASSVRQRTYNEQFF
CDR3 DNA: TGTGCCAGCAGTGTCCGGCAACGAACCTACAATGAGCAGTTCTTC

clone size: few
J gene: TRBJ2-2
D gene: -
V gene: TRBV6-4
CDR3 protein: CASSPDWRGGELFF
CDR3 DNA: TGTGCCAGCAGTCCGGACTGGCGGGGCGGGGAGCTGTTTTTT

clone size: -
J gene: TRBJ1-4
D gene: -
V gene: TRBV14
CDR3 protein: CASSQNFEKLFF
CDR3 DNA: TGTGCCAGCAGCCAGAATTTTGAAAAACTGTTTTTT

clone size: -
J gene: TRBJ1-1
D gene: -
V gene: TRBV27
CDR3 protein: CASSFYSSLNTEAFF
CDR3 DNA: TGTGCCAGCAGTTTTTATTCCAGTCTGAACACTGAAGCTTTCTTT

clone size: -
J gene: TRBJ1-2
D gene: -
V gene: TRBV5-4
CDR3 protein: CASSVGQSNYGYTF
CDR3 DNA: TGTGCCAGCAGCGTAGGACAGTCTAACTATGGCTACACCTTC

clone size: -
J gene: TRBJ2-5
D gene: TRBD2
V gene: TRBV4-2
CDR3 protein: CASSQEGTGGHETQYF
CDR3 DNA: TGTGCCAGCAGCCAAGAAGGGACGGGGGGGCACGAGACCCAGTACTTC

clone size: few
J gene: TRBJ2-5
D gene: -
V gene: TRBV5-1
CDR3 protein: CASNGPGLIQETQYF
CDR3 DNA: TGCGCCAGCAATGGTCCGGGTTTGATACAAGAGACCCAGTACTTC

clone size: -
J gene: TRBJ2-2
D gene: -
V gene: TRBV11-2
CDR3 protein: CASSLDIWRANTGELFF
CDR3 DNA: TGTGCCAGCAGCTTAGATATTTGGCGGGCGAACACCGGGGAGCTGTTTTTT

clone size: -
J gene: TRBJ1-4
D gene: -
V gene: TRBV5-1
CDR3 protein: CASSSGTTHEKLFF
CDR3 DNA: TGCGCCAGCAGCTCGGGAACCACTCATGAAAAACTGTTTTTT

clone size: -
J gene: TRBJ2-1
D gene: -
V gene: TRBV19
CDR3 protein: CASSMGRYNEQFF
CDR3 DNA: TGTGCCAGTAGTATGGGGCGCTACAATGAGCAGTTCTTC

clone size: -
J gene: TRBJ1-6
D gene: -
V gene: TRBV2
CDR3 protein: CASSDNQGGSPLHF
CDR3 DNA: TGTGCCAGCAGTGATAACCAAGGGGGTTCACCCCTCCACTTT

clone size: once
J gene: TRBJ2-3
D gene: TRBD1
V gene: TRBV7-3
CDR3 protein: CASSLGQGSTDTQYF
CDR3 DNA: TGTGCCAGCAGCTTAGGACAGGGTAGCACAGATACGCAGTATTTT

clone size: few
J gene: TRBJ1-6
D gene: -
V gene: TRBV4-1
CDR3 protein: CASGAASSYNSPLHF
CDR3 DNA: TGCGCCAGCGGGGCAGCAAGCTCCTATAATTCACCCCTCCACTTT

clone size: -
J gene: TRBJ2-6
D gene: TRBD1
V gene: TRBV29-1
CDR3 protein: CSVELRGSVNVLTF
CDR3 DNA: TGCAGCGTTGAGCTCAGGGGGTCTGTCAACGTCCTGACTTTC

clone size: -
J gene: TRBJ1-5
D gene: -
V gene: TRBV6-5
CDR3 protein: CASSYSKDRQPQHF
CDR3 DNA: TGTGCCAGCAGTTACTCGAAGGACCGTCAGCCCCAGCATTTT

clone size: -
J gene: TRBJ1-5
D gene: TRBD1
V gene: TRBV18
CDR3 protein: CASAITGEQPQHF
CDR3 DNA: TGTGCCAGCGCTATTACAGGGGAACAGCCCCAGCATTTT

clone size: -
J gene: TRBJ2-5
D gene: TRBD1
V gene: TRBV19
CDR3 protein: CASSIDRQTGTAQETQYF
CDR3 DNA: TGTGCCAGTAGTATAGACCGCCAAACCGGGACAGCCCAAGAGACCCAGTACTTC

clone size: few
J gene: TRBJ1-5
D gene: -
V gene: TRBV2
CDR3 protein: CASRPGLRQPQHF
CDR3 DNA: TGTGCCAGCAGGCCGGGACTAAGACAGCCCCAGCATTTT

clone size: -
J gene: TRBJ1-6
D gene: -
V gene: TRBV5-1
CDR3 protein: CASRFTGNSYNSPLHF
CDR3 DNA: TGCGCCAGCAGATTCACAGGGAACTCCTATAATTCACCCCTCCACTTT

clone size: -
J gene: TRBJ2-2
D gene: TRBD2
V gene: TRBV7-8
CDR3 protein: CASSSRLAGVDVIGELFF
CDR3 DNA: TGTGCCAGCAGCTCTCGACTAGCGGGAGTGGATGTAATCGGGGAGCTGTTTTTT

clone size: once
J gene: TRBJ2-1
D gene: TRBD2
V gene: TRBV9
CDR3 protein: CASSPTSPAGAVWNEQFF
CDR3 DNA: TGTGCCAGCAGCCCGACCTCCCCAGCGGGAGCGGTTTGGAATGAGCAGTTCTTC